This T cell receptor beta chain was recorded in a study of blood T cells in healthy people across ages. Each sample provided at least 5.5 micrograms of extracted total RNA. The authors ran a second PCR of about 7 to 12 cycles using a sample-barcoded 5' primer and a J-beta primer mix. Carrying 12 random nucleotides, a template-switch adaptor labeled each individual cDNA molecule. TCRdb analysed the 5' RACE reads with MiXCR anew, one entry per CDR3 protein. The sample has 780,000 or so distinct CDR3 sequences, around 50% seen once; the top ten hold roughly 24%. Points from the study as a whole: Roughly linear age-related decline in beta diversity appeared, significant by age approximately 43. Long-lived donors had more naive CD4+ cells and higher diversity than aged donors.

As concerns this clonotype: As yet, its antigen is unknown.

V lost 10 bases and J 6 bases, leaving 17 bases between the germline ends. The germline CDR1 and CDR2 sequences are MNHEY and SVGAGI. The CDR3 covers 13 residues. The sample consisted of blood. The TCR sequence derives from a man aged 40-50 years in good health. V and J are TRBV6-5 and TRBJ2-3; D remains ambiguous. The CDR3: CATTPTGFDTQYF. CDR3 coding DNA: TGTGCCACTACCCCAACGGGTTTTGATACGCAGTATTTT.